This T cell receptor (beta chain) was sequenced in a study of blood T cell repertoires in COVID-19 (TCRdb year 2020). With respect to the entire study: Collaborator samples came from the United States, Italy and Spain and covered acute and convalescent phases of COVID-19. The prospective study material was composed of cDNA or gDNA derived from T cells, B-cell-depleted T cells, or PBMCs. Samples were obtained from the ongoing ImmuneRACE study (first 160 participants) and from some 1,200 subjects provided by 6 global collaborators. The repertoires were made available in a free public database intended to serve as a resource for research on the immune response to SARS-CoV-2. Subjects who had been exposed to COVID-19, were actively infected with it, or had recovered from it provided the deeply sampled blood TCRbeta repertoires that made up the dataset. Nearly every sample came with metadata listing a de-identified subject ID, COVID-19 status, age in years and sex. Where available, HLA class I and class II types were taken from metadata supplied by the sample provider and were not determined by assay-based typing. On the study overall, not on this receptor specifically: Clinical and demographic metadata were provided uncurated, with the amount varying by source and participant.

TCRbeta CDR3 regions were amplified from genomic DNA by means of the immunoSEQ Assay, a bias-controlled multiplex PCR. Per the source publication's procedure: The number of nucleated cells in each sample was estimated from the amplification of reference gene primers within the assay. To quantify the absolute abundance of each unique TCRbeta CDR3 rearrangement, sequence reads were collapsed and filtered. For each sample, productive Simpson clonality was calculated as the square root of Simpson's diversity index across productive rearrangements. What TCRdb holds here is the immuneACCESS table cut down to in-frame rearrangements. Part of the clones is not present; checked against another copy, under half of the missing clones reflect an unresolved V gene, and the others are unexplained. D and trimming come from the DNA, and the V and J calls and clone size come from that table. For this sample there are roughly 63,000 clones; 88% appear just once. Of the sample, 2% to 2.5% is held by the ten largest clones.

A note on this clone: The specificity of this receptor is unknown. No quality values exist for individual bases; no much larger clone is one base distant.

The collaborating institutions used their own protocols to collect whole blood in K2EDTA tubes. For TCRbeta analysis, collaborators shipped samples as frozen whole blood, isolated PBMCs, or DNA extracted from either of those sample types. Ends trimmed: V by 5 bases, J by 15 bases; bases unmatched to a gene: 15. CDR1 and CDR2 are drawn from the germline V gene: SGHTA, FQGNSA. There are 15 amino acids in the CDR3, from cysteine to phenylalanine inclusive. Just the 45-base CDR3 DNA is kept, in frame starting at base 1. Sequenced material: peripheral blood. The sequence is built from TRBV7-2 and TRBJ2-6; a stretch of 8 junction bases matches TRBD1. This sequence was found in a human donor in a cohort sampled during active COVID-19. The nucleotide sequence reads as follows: TGTGCCAGCAGCCCTCCCCTAAGGGACAGGTCGTCCCTGACTTTC. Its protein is CASSPPLRDRSSLTF.